Reported below is one TCR beta chain. The sample comes from a study of blood T cell repertoires in COVID-19. Background on the study: In each case, the material was cDNA or gDNA derived from T cells, B-cell-depleted T cells, or PBMCs.

As originally analysed: The authors estimated nucleated cell counts from reference gene primer amplification. Profiling relied on immunoSEQ multiplex PCR, and the TCRdb table lists in-frame clones only, not all of them. Clone size and the V and J calls come from that table; the DNA yielded D and trimming. The sample holds 90,000 to 120,000 clones, about 93% seen once. Per the germline V gene, CDR1 is DFQATT and CDR2 is SNEGSKA (reference sequence). This CDR3 has 15 residues. Trimming cost V 3 bases and J 4 bases; bases outside gene matches: 11. The J gene is TRBJ2-5, the V gene TRBV20-1; 7 bases agree with TRBD2. The sample consisted of peripheral blood. This clonotype was obtained from a woman aged 30 to 39 with acute or convalescent COVID-19. The CDR3 nucleotides are TGCAGTGCTAGTCTCTGGACTAGTACCAGAGAGACCCAGTACTTC. The encoded protein is CSASLWTSTRETQYF.